The rows below give T cell receptor beta chains drawn from one sample of a study of cytomegalovirus exposure and HLA in healthy donors. Generated by immunoSEQ multiplex PCR, the TCRdb table keeps only in-frame clones and is missing some. The table shows 110,000 to 150,000 clones, with 65% to 75% occurring only once. Specimen: PBMCs. Receptors originate from a man in his sixties in good health and CMV-seronegative. Each CDR3 is given with its conserved first and last residue. Each record gives: D gene, clone size, J gene, V gene, CDR3 DNA, CDR3 protein. D genes are given only for firm matches. Clone size is not always given. Where it is, it says once, few, many or a class for expanded clones.

. . TRBJ2-1 TRBV7-9 TGTGCCAGCAGCTTACTAGCCTACAATGAGCAGTTCTTC CASSLLAYNEQFF
. . TRBJ2-1 TRBV20-1 TGCAGTGCTAACCTATACAATGAGCAGTTCTTC CSANLYNEQFF
TRBD1 few TRBJ2-2 TRBV5-4 TGTGCCAGCAGCTTGGACCGGGACAGGAACACCGGGGAGCTGTTTTTT CASSLDRDRNTGELFF
. few TRBJ2-5 TRBV5-6 TGTGCCAGCAGCTTGCGGCGGCAAGAGACCCAGTACTTC CASSLRRQETQYF
TRBD1 . TRBJ1-2 TRBV2 TGTGCCAGCAGTGAAACAAGAGCAGGGGGCAATTATGGCTACACCTTC CASSETRAGGNYGYTF
TRBD1 . TRBJ2-7 TRBV6-5 TGTGCCAGCAGTCAAGACAGGGGGCCCACCTACGAGCAGTACTTC CASSQDRGPTYEQYF
. . TRBJ2-7 TRBV1 TGCACCAGCAGCCGGGACAGACTGGCGGGAGGTTACGAGCAGTACTTC CTSSRDRLAGGYEQYF
. few TRBJ2-7 TRBV18 TGTGCCAGCTCGAAAGGGACAAATACCTACGAGCAGTACTTC CASSKGTNTYEQYF
. . TRBJ2-1 TRBV6-5 TGTGCCAGCAGTCGGGACAATGAGCAGTTCTTC CASSRDNEQFF
TRBD1 few TRBJ2-5 TRBV4-2 TGTGCCAGCAGCCAGGACAGGAGGAGTGAGACCCAGTACTTC CASSQDRRSETQYF
. . TRBJ2-3 TRBV6-5 TGTGCCAGCAAGTTAGGACAGAATTCAGATACGCAGTATTTT CASKLGQNSDTQYF
. . TRBJ2-3 TRBV5-4 TGTGCCAGCAGCCCTAGCACAGATACGCAGTATTTT CASSPSTDTQYF
. . TRBJ2-5 TRBV7-3 TGTGCCAGCAGCCTCCAGGGCCAAGAGACCCAGTACTTC CASSLQGQETQYF
TRBD1 . TRBJ2-7 TRBV28 TGTGCCAGCAGTCAAACAGGGGGCGCGGCGGGTGAGCAGTACTTC CASSQTGGAAGEQYF
TRBD2 . TRBJ2-7 TRBV18 TGTGCCAGCTCACCAGATCTAGCGGCAAGCTCCTACGAGCAGTACTTC CASSPDLAASSYEQYF
TRBD1 . TRBJ2-7 TRBV30 TGTGCCTGGAGTGCGGACAGGGGGGGATACGAGCAGTACTTC CAWSADRGGYEQYF
. . TRBJ2-1 TRBV5-4 TGTGCCAGCAGCAGCGGCCCTAATAGCGGCAATGAGCAGTTCTTC CASSSGPNSGNEQFF
. . TRBJ2-7 TRBV7-2 TGTGCCAGCAGCAAAGACAGTCCGACCCTCGAGCAGTACTTC CASSKDSPTLEQYF
TRBD2 . TRBJ2-1 TRBV9 TGTGCCAGCAGCGTAGATGTCGGGAGGGGAGACAATGAGCAGTTCTTC CASSVDVGRGDNEQFF
. few TRBJ2-3 TRBV6-5 TGTGCCAGCAGTCCCCAAGCCGCGGCGGCAGATACGCAGTATTTT CASSPQAAAADTQYF
TRBD2 . TRBJ2-4 TRBV23-1 TGCGCCAGCAGTCAATCGGGGGAATTTTTTTTGGGCTGCACTAGCGGGAGGAAAAACATTCAGTACTTC CASSQSGEFFLGCTSGRKNIQYF
TRBD2 . TRBJ2-3 TRBV5-1 TGCGCCAGCAGCTTAGCGGGAGTGGAGGATACGCAGTATTTT CASSLAGVEDTQYF
TRBD1 . TRBJ2-7 TRBV27 TGTGCCAGCAGTTTAACTGGACAGGGTAGTCTCGAGCAGTACTTC CASSLTGQGSLEQYF
. . TRBJ2-2 TRBV2 TGTGCCAGCAGTTTGGGACTCTTCACCGGGGAGCTGTTTTTT CASSLGLFTGELFF
TRBD2 . TRBJ2-3 TRBV15 TGTGCCACCAGCCCCCCTTCGCTAGGACTAGCGGGTACACTAGATACGCAGTATTTT CATSPPSLGLAGTLDTQYF
TRBD1 . TRBJ1-2 TRBV27 TGTGCCAGCAGTAGAGGGACAGGGAGTGGCTACACCTTC CASSRGTGSGYTF
. . TRBJ2-5 TRBV7-9 TGTGCCAGCAGCCAAAAGCGGGAGACCCAGTACTTC CASSQKRETQYF
. . TRBJ2-7 TRBV5-1 TGCGCCAGCAGCCTACCTCCCCAAACCTACTTCTACGAGCAGTACTTC CASSLPPQTYFYEQYF
. once TRBJ1-2 TRBV5-1 TGCGCCAGCAGAGACGGGGGTCCGAACTATGGCTACACCTTC CASRDGGPNYGYTF
. . TRBJ2-1 TRBV11-3 TGTGCCAGCAGCTCGTCGGGGGATGAGCAGTTCTTC CASSSSGDEQFF
TRBD1 . TRBJ1-1 TRBV7-2 TGTGCCAGCAGCAAGGACAGGGCGACGAACACTGAAGCTTTCTTT CASSKDRATNTEAFF
. . TRBJ2-7 TRBV6-5 TGTGCCAGCAGTTACGAACGTTTAAGCTCCTACGAGCAGTACTTC CASSYERLSSYEQYF
. . TRBJ2-7 TRBV4-3 TGCGCCAGCAGCCCGGGACTTGCTTCCTACGAGCAGTACTTC CASSPGLASYEQYF
. . TRBJ2-7 TRBV6-1 TGTGCCGGTTCCCGGGACAAAGACTCCTACGAGCAGTACTTC CAGSRDKDSYEQYF
. once TRBJ1-1 TRBV18 TGTGCCAGCTCACCCGAGAGGATCGTTTCAAACACTGAAGCTTTCTTT CASSPERIVSNTEAFF
. . TRBJ1-6 TRBV4-1 TGCGCCAGCAGCCAAGAAGGAGGGTACCCTAATTCACCCCTCCACTTT CASSQEGGYPNSPLHF
TRBD2 . TRBJ2-7 TRBV5-4 TGTGCCAGCAGCCCGGATAGCGGGAGTTCTGTCGAGCAGTACTTC CASSPDSGSSVEQYF
. once TRBJ1-5 TRBV7-9 TGTGCCAGCAGCCGGGACTGGACGGACAATCAGCCCCAGCATTTT CASSRDWTDNQPQHF
TRBD1 few TRBJ1-4 TRBV5-4 TGTGCCAGCAGCTTGGGGGGTACAGGGGCCACTGAAAAACTGTTTTTT CASSLGGTGATEKLFF
TRBD1 . TRBJ2-7 TRBV30 TGTGCCTGCGGACCTCTTGACAGGGGGCGCGAGCAGTACTTC CACGPLDRGREQYF
. once TRBJ1-2 TRBV4-3 TGCGCCAGCAGCCAAGAGGAGCAGGGGAACTATGGCTACACCTTC CASSQEEQGNYGYTF
. . TRBJ2-2 TRBV2 TGTGCCAGCAGTGAATCCCATAACACCGGGGAGCTGTTTTTT CASSESHNTGELFF
. . TRBJ1-1 TRBV6-5 TGTGCCAGCAGAGACAGAACCGAAGCTTTCTTT CASRDRTEAFF
TRBD1 . TRBJ1-6 TRBV7-8 TGTGCCAGCAGTCCCCTACAGGGGCAGGGCAATTCACCCCTCCACTTT CASSPLQGQGNSPLHF
. . TRBJ2-7 TRBV6-6 TGTGCCAGCAGTTCTGCCTACGAGCAGTACTTC CASSSAYEQYF
. . TRBJ2-7 TRBV19 TGTGCCAGTAGTATCGAGACAGACCAAGAGCAGTACTTC CASSIETDQEQYF
TRBD2 . TRBJ2-7 TRBV11-2 TGTGCCAGCAGCTTTCCTAGCGGGAGGGCCCGAAGGGAGCAGTACTTC CASSFPSGRARREQYF
. . TRBJ1-3 TRBV18 TGTGCCAGCTCACCTCTCCAGGGCTTTGGAAACACCATATATTTT CASSPLQGFGNTIYF
. . TRBJ1-1 TRBV9 TGTGCCAGCAGCGTCGACAGAACCATGAACACTGAAGCTTTCTTT CASSVDRTMNTEAFF
. . TRBJ1-4 TRBV19 TGTGCCAGTAGTACCCAGGATAATGAAAAACTGTTTTTT CASSTQDNEKLFF
. . TRBJ2-7 TRBV7-9 TGTGCCAGCAGCTTCGGGACACCGAGCTCCTACGAGCAGTACTTC CASSFGTPSSYEQYF
TRBD1 . TRBJ1-1 TRBV7-8 TGTGCCAGCAGCCGGGACAGAGCGAACACTGAAGCTTTCTTT CASSRDRANTEAFF
. . TRBJ2-5 TRBV5-1 TGCGCCAGCAGCCAGGGGGGCAGGGCTTACGGAGAGACCCAGTACTTC CASSQGGRAYGETQYF
. few TRBJ2-7 TRBV19 TGTGCCAGTAGTCCTGAAACAGGGTACTCCTACGAGCAGTACTTC CASSPETGYSYEQYF
. . TRBJ1-4 TRBV28 TGTGCCAGCAGTTTAGGGTGGGAGGGGGATGAAAAACTGTTTTTT CASSLGWEGDEKLFF
TRBD2 once TRBJ2-1 TRBV19 TGTGCCAGTAGTCCCGAGAGGGGTAGCGGGAACAATGAGCAGTTCTTC CASSPERGSGNNEQFF
TRBD2 once TRBJ2-7 TRBV4-1 TGCGCCAGCAGCCAAGATCTCACTAGCGGCATTTCCTACGAGCAGTACTTC CASSQDLTSGISYEQYF